This T cell receptor (beta chain) is drawn from a study of Ad26.COV2.S vaccination and SARS-CoV-2 variants. Study-level background: The vaccine Ad26.COV2.S was put into the muscle once, or twice with 56 days between. Overall study results and limits: Recipients given vaccine exceeded placebo recipients in spike-specific TCR breadth. Researchers cautioned that TCR breadth and depth analyses may have underestimated total T cell responses.

On this clone itself: Antigen: not known.

The treatment is: some 20 received Ad26.COV2.S at low or high dose, single or two shots; 5 received placebo; per-sample allocation not given. Sampling occurred on day 63 after the first vaccine or placebo injection. Sequencing was performed with immunoSEQ multiplex PCR; in TCRdb, only in-frame clones are kept and a portion is missing. Of hundreds of thousands of clones in the sample, around 92% are singletons; the top ten hold approximately 1.5%. This CDR3 comprises 16 residues. CDR1 and CDR2 from the germline V gene are LGHNA and YNFKEQ. The V and J ends lost 1 base and 3 bases, in that order; junction bases with no gene match: 8.

The chain employs TRBV4-2 and TRBJ2-5; 7 bases map to TRBD2. The specimen was peripheral blood, collected in a trial of Ad26.COV2.S vaccine versus placebo. This clonotype originated in a person aged 18-60 years who received the Ad26.COV2.S COVID-19 vaccine or a placebo. The CDR3 reads CASSQGPFAGEETQYF. The CDR3 region has the DNA TGTGCCAGCAGCCAAGGCCCTTTTGCGGGGGAAGAGACCCAGTACTTC.